What follows are 15 T cell receptor beta chains derived from one specimen sequenced in a study of identical twins. From the 5' RACE reads, TCRdb called clonotypes with MiXCR, one entry per CDR3 protein. Among 500,000 or so distinct CDR3 sequences listed, roughly 13% were seen once. The same data also went into a second study, on yellow fever vaccine responses in identical twins.

Sequenced sample: CD4+ T cells sorted from blood. The source is a woman between 18 and 29 years old in good health.

This clonotype has a count of ten or more. The gene calls are TRBV15 and TRBJ2-7; D is unresolved. Trimming left V 5 bases short and J 3 bases short, with 8 bases between. The CDR3 spans 12 residues. Germline V gene sequence: CDR1 LNHNV, CDR2 YYDKDF (reference sequence). CDR3 sequence reads: CATSDAYYEQYF. In DNA, the CDR3 is TGTGCCACCAGCGACGCGTACTACGAGCAGTACTTC.

This clonotype was detected a few times. The J gene is TRBJ2-1, the V gene TRBV6-2 or TRBV6-3, with 13 nucleotides matching TRBD2. The germline CDR1 and CDR2 sequences are MNHEY and SVGEGT. The CDR3 covers 18 residues. The ends lost 4 bases at V and 4 bases at J; junction bases unmatched: 10. DNA for the CDR3: TGTGCCAGCAGTTCCCACTCGGGACTAGCGGGGTTATACAATGAGCAGTTCTTC. It is translated as CASSSHSGLAGLYNEQFF.

This chain connects TRBV20-1 to TRBJ2-6; D perhaps matches TRBD1 (5 bases). The CDR3 extends over 15 amino acids. The germline V gene has CDR1 DFQATT and CDR2 SNEGSKA (reference sequence). The V end was cut by 3 bases, the J end by 0 bases, with 9 bases between. Here the CDR3 DNA reads TGCAGTGCTAGCCCGGACAACTCTGGGGCCAACGTCCTGACTTTC. Protein product: CSASPDNSGANVLTF.

The chain joins TRBV20-1 to TRBJ2-5; the match to TRBD2 covers 7 bases. The CDR3 is made up of 13 amino acids. The germline CDR1 and CDR2 sequences are DFQATT and SNEGSKA (reference sequence). J gave up 5 bases and V 8 bases, and 11 bases lay outside the gene matches. The CDR3: CSLLGRALETQYF. The CDR3 DNA reads as TGCAGTCTCCTTGGGAGGGCCCTTGAGACCCAGTACTTC.

This clonotype was found a few times. The chain combines TRBV20-1 with TRBJ2-3; D possibly corresponds to TRBD2 (5 bases). V lost 0 bases to trimming and J lost 1 base, with 14 bases between them. The CDR3 is 16 residues long. CDR1 and CDR2 (germline): DFQATT, SNEGSKA (reference sequence). Here the CDR3 reads CSARDRRRGRTDTQYF. The CDR3 DNA sequence: TGCAGTGCTAGAGATAGACGCCGGGGTCGCACAGATACGCAGTATTTT.

This clonotype was recorded many times. The rearrangement joins TRBV12-3 or TRBV12-4 to TRBJ2-5; 9 nucleotides align to TRBD2. V shed 6 bases, J shed 3 bases, and the junction held 8 bases outside the gene matches. The CDR3 spans 15 residues. The CDR3 DNA reads as TGTGCCAGCAGGGGAGCGGGGGGCAATGAAGAGACCCAGTACTTC. Amino acids: CASRGAGGNEETQYF.

The chain combines TRBV6-1 with TRBJ2-7; D may match TRBD1 or TRBD2 (5 bases each). This CDR3 region has 17 residues. The V gene lost 6 bases and the J gene lost 4 bases, with 25 bases spanning the gap. CDR1 and CDR2 (germline): MNHNS, SASEGT. The CDR3 DNA follows: TGTGCCAGCAGCTCGCGGCCGATCGGGGCAGGTGCTTACGAGCAGTACTTC. Its translation: CASSSRPIGAGAYEQYF.

CDR3 residues: CASSPPPSDTQYF. The CDR3 DNA reads as TGCGCCAGCAGCCCACCTCCGTCAGATACGCAGTATTTT. The genes are TRBV5-1 and TRBJ2-3; D is unclear. Per the germline V gene, CDR1 is SGHRS and CDR2 is YFSETQ. Trimming stripped 4 bases from V and 4 bases from J, with 10 bases between. CDR3 size: 13 residues.

In this sample, this clonotype turned up a few times. The chain couples TRBV3-1 to TRBJ2-7; D ambiguous. CDR1 LGHDT and CDR2 YNNKEL come from the germline V gene (reference sequence). This CDR3 comprises 14 residues. V lost 2 bases to trimming and J lost 0 bases, with 8 bases between them. The CDR3: CASSQNIGSYEQYF. The CDR3 nucleotides are TGTGCCAGCAGCCAAAACATAGGCTCCTACGAGCAGTACTTC.

The chain carries TRBV7-3 and TRBJ2-7, with TRBD1 as a possible D gene (6 bases). Trimming removed 5 bases at V and 2 bases at J, with 10 bases between. The germline V gene encodes CDR1 SGHTA and CDR2 FQGTGA. This CDR3 region has 13 residues. CDR3: CASSMTGTYEQYF. The CDR3 nucleotides read TGTGCCAGCAGCATGACAGGAACCTACGAGCAGTACTTC.

This clonotype was observed a handful of times. This chain joins TRBV12-3 or TRBV12-4 and TRBJ1-1, with unresolved D. V was shortened by 6 bases and J by 3 bases, with 14 bases between the two germline ends. CDR3 size: 14 residues. CDR3 residues: CASSPSGIDTEAFF. The CDR3 region has the DNA TGTGCCAGCAGCCCAAGCGGGATAGACACTGAAGCTTTCTTT.

This clonotype was detected only a few times. The V and J genes are TRBV20-1 and TRBJ2-5; 12 bases align to TRBD2. In germline, CDR1 is DFQATT, CDR2 SNEGSKA (reference sequence). This CDR3 has 18 amino acids. The V and J ends lost 3 bases and 3 bases, in that order; junction bases with no gene match: 14. The DNA for the CDR3 is TGCAGTGCTAGGGACGAGACTAGCGGGGGAGGTTGGGAAGAGACCCAGTACTTC. This sequence encodes CSARDETSGGGWEETQYF.

In DNA, the CDR3 is TGTGCCAGCAGCTTAGGGTCTAGCGGGGGATCTTACGAGCAGTACTTC. It specifies CASSLGSSGGSYEQYF. J is TRBJ2-7 and V is TRBV7-6, with 10 bases matching TRBD2. Unmatched junction bases numbered 7, after V lost 1 base and J lost 4 bases. This CDR3 has 16 residues. Per the germline V gene, CDR1 is SGHVS and CDR2 is FNYEAQ.

Many counts were recorded for this clonotype. The genes are TRBV12-3 or TRBV12-4 and TRBJ2-1; no firm D call. V shed 7 bases and J shed 5 bases, with 6 bases lying between them. This CDR3 has 11 amino acids. CDR3 sequence (DNA): TGTGCCAGCATCGACCACAATGAGCAGTTCTTC. Residues: CASIDHNEQFF.

The chain uses TRBV5-1 and TRBJ2-1; TRBD2 matches 11 bases. This CDR3 is 18 amino acids long. Germline lookup yields CDR1 SGHRS and CDR2 YFSETQ. V shed 4 bases, J shed 2 bases, and the junction held 11 bases outside the gene matches. This chain's CDR3 is CASSARSGTSGAYNEQFF. CDR3 nucleotide sequence: TGCGCCAGCAGCGCCCGATCCGGGACTAGCGGAGCCTACAATGAGCAGTTCTTC.